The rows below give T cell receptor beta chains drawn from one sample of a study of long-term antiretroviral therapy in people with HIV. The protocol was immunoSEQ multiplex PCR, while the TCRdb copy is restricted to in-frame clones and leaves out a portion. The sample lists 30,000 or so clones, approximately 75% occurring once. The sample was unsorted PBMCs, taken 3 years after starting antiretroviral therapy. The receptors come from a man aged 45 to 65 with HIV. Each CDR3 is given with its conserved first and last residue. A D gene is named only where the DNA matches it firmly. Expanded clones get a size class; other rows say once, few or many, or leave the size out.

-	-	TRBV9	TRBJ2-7	CASSVSDAYEQYF	TGTGCCAGCAGCGTTAGTGACGCCTACGAGCAGTACTTC
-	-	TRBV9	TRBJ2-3	CASSRSPGVADTQYF	TGTGCCAGCAGCAGGAGTCCGGGGGTGGCAGATACGCAGTATTTT
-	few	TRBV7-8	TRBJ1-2	CASSLATQYGYTF	TGTGCCAGCAGCTTAGCCACACAGTATGGCTACACCTTC
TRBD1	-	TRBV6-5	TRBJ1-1	CASSLQGRTEAFF	TGTGCCAGCAGTTTACAGGGGCGGACTGAAGCTTTCTTT
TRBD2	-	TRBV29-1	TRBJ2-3	CSVLREGLSDTQYF	TGCAGCGTTCTAAGGGAGGGCCTATCAGATACGCAGTATTTT
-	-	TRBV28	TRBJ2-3	CASRGGVDTQYF	TGTGCCAGCAGGGGGGGCGTAGATACGCAGTATTTT
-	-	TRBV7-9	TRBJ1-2	CASSLRGWGSGYTF	TGTGCCAGCAGCTTAAGGGGGTGGGGCTCTGGCTACACCTTC
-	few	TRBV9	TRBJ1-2	CASSPDGNYGYTF	TGTGCCAGCAGCCCGGACGGGAACTATGGCTACACCTTC
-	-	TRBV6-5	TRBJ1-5	CASSYSRFYSNQPQHF	TGTGCCAGCAGTTACTCGAGATTTTATAGCAATCAGCCCCAGCATTTT
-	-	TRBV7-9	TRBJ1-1	CASSSDRALNTEAFF	TGTGCCAGCAGCTCAGACCGGGCCCTGAACACTGAAGCTTTCTTT
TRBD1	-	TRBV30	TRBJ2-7	CACWPGQGFYEQYF	TGTGCCTGTTGGCCGGGACAGGGATTCTACGAGCAGTACTTC
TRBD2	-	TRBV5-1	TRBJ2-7	CASSRGLAGETYEQYF	TGCGCCAGCAGCAGGGGACTAGCGGGAGAGACCTACGAGCAGTACTTC
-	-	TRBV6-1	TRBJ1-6	CASNHREAPLHF	TGTGCCAGCAACCACAGGGAGGCACCCCTCCACTTT
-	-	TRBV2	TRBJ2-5	CASRRLVLETQYF	TGTGCCAGCAGGAGGCTAGTCCTGGAGACCCAGTACTTC
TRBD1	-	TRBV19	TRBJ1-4	CASSNTGTDNEKLFF	TGTGCCAGTAGTAACACCGGGACAGATAATGAAAAACTGTTTTTT
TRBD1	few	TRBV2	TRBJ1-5	CASRDRVEDNQPQHF	TGTGCCAGCAGGGACAGGGTAGAGGACAATCAGCCCCAGCATTTT
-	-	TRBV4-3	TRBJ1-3	CASSRTPQGNTIYF	TGCGCCAGCAGCCGGACACCCCAAGGAAACACCATATATTTT
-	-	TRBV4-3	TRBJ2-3	CASSQATGIGTDTQYF	TGCGCCAGCAGCCAAGCCACCGGTATAGGGACAGATACGCAGTATTTT
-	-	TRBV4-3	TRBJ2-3	CASSPTSSADTQYF	TGCGCCAGCAGCCCTACTAGTAGCGCAGATACGCAGTATTTT
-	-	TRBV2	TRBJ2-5	CASSELAGETQYF	TGTGCCAGCAGTGAATTAGCAGGGGAGACCCAGTACTTC
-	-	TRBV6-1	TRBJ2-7	CASSGLNFGVGLEQYF	TGTGCCAGCAGTGGTCTTAATTTCGGGGTGGGGCTCGAGCAGTACTTC
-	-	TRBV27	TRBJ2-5	CASSLSPPGLLQETQYF	TGTGCCAGCAGTTTGTCCCCTCCTGGACTACTCCAAGAGACCCAGTACTTC
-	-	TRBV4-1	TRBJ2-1	CASTKEDGGNEQFF	TGCGCCAGCACCAAGGAGGATGGCGGCAATGAGCAGTTCTTC
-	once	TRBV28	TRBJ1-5	CASSWGAGDQPQHF	TGTGCCAGCAGTTGGGGGGCGGGGGATCAGCCCCAGCATTTT
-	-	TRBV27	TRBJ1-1	CASSLGQVRTEAFF	TGTGCCAGCAGTTTGGGACAAGTGCGGACTGAAGCTTTCTTT
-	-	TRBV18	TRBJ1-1	CASRTPNTEAFF	TGTGCCAGCCGCACACCGAACACTGAAGCTTTCTTT
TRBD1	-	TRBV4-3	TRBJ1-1	CASSQVGTAEAFF	TGCGCCAGCAGCCAAGTGGGGACAGCCGAAGCTTTCTTT
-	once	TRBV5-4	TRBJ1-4	CASSLWSNEKLFF	TGTGCCAGCAGCTTGTGGTCGAATGAAAAACTGTTTTTT
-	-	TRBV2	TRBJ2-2	CASSEAVFNTGELFF	TGTGCCAGCAGTGAAGCAGTCTTCAACACCGGGGAGCTGTTTTTT
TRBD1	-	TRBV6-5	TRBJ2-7	CASRQGTGGYEQYF	TGTGCCAGCAGGCAGGGGACAGGGGGATACGAGCAGTACTTC
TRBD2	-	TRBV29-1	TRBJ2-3	CSVATSGTDTQYF	TGCAGCGTTGCCACTAGCGGGACAGATACGCAGTATTTT
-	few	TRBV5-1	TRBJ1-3	CASSSQAGVAGNTIYF	TGCGCCAGCAGCTCGCAGGCAGGGGTTGCTGGAAACACCATATATTTT
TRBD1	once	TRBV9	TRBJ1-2	CASSPPGGQVYGYTF	TGTGCCAGCAGCCCACCAGGGGGACAGGTCTATGGCTACACCTTC
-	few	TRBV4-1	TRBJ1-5	CASSLEGWDISNQPQHF	TGCGCCAGCAGCCTGGAGGGGTGGGACATATCTAATCAGCCCCAGCATTTT
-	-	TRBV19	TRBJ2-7	CASSMGASGYEQYF	TGTGCCAGTAGTATGGGGGCGTCGGGCTACGAGCAGTACTTC
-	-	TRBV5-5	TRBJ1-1	CASSLTPNTEAFF	TGTGCCAGCAGCTTGACTCCGAACACTGAAGCTTTCTTT
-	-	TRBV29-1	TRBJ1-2	CSVEDRYSNYGYTF	TGCAGCGTTGAAGACAGGTACTCTAACTATGGCTACACCTTC
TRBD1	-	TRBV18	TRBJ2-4	CASSPGQGNWNIQYF	TGTGCCAGCTCACCAGGACAGGGAAATTGGAACATTCAGTACTTC
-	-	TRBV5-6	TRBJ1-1	CASSLDGWDTEAFF	TGTGCCAGCAGCTTGGACGGGTGGGACACTGAAGCTTTCTTT
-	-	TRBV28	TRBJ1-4	CASSFGGGGEKLFF	TGTGCCAGCAGTTTTGGCGGAGGTGGGGAAAAACTGTTTTTT
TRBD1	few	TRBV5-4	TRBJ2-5	CASSPRGLGETQYF	TGTGCCAGCAGCCCCAGGGGGCTTGGGGAGACCCAGTACTTC
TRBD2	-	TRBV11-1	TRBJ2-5	CASSPGTSGGQLETQYF	TGTGCCAGCAGCCCCGGGACTAGCGGGGGGCAGCTAGAGACCCAGTACTTC
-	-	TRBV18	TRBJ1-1	CASSPLELGGRTEAFF	TGTGCCAGCTCACCCCTGGAACTCGGGGGTCGGACTGAAGCTTTCTTT
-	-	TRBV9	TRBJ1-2	CASSVDPLDRDGYTF	TGTGCCAGCAGCGTAGATCCTCTGGACAGAGATGGCTACACCTTC
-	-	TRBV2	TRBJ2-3	CASSEQEFTDTQYF	TGTGCCAGCAGTGAGCAAGAATTCACAGATACGCAGTATTTT
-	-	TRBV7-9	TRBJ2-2	CASSFPSTGELFF	TGTGCCAGCAGCTTTCCCTCTACCGGGGAGCTGTTTTTT
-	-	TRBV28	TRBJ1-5	CASTRAGVFSNQPQHF	TGTGCCAGCACCCGGGCAGGGGTGTTCAGCAATCAGCCCCAGCATTTT
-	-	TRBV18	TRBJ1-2	CASSPGSDGSYGYTF	TGTGCCAGCTCACCGGGGTCCGACGGTAGTTATGGCTACACCTTC
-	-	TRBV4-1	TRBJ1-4	CASSHGRDPGREKLFF	TGCGCCAGCAGCCATGGCCGGGACCCGGGTCGCGAAAAACTGTTTTTT
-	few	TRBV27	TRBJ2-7	CASSSPGPPGEQYF	TGTGCCAGCAGTTCCCCGGGCCCACCCGGCGAGCAGTACTTC
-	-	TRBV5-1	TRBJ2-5	CASSLRQAPEETQYF	TGCGCCAGCAGCTTGCGACAGGCCCCGGAAGAGACCCAGTACTTC
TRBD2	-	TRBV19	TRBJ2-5	CASSIKGLAEETQYF	TGTGCCAGTAGTATTAAAGGACTAGCGGAAGAGACCCAGTACTTC
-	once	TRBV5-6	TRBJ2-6	CASSSLGSRSGANVLTF	TGTGCCAGCAGCTCTTTGGGGTCTCGCTCTGGGGCCAACGTCCTGACTTTC
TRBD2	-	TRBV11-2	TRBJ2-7	CASSWGGEGPYEQYF	TGTGCCAGCAGCTGGGGGGGGGAGGGCCCCTACGAGCAGTACTTC